This TCR beta chain derives from a study of identical twins. Broader study findings: Sequences that were beta out-of-frame showed weaker excess twin sharing.

This clonotype turned up a few times. Its antigen is not known. Germline V lookup: CDR1 SGHRS, CDR2 YFSETQ. The CDR3 spans 17 residues. With V trimmed by 0 bases and J by 1 base, 8 bases remained unmatched. TCRdb fed the 5' RACE reads into MiXCR, producing one record per CDR3 protein. There are about 470,000 distinct CDR3 sequences in the sample; roughly a quarter occur only once, and roughly 2.8% lies in the top ten. The same data also contributed to another study, on T cells expressing NK-cell markers. In that study: The share of CD8+ T cells held by dominant NKG2C+ clonotypes was about 1.0-7.5% in over 5 donors.

The V call is TRBV5-1, the J call TRBJ2-5; 8 nucleotides line up with TRBD1. The sequence derives from a woman younger than 30 in good health. The source material was CD4+ T cells sorted from blood. CDR3 DNA sequence: TGCGCCAGCAGCTTGGGGCCTTACAGGGGGTTCCAAGAGACCCAGTACTTC. It encodes CASSLGPYRGFQETQYF.